The following is a TCR beta chain sequence with its context. This CDR3 region has 16 residues. Trimming cost V 2 bases and J 0 bases; bases outside gene matches: 4. Per the germline V gene, CDR1 is SEHNR and CDR2 is FQNEAQ (reference sequence). Treatment of the sample: oral pan-JAK inhibitor, 5-10 mg twice daily. cDNA prepared by RNA extraction and subsequent reverse transcription served as the template for sequencing. TCRdb's table, derived via immunoSEQ multiplex PCR, lists solely in-frame clones and lacks some. The sample yields approximately 300,000 clones, about 62% seen once. The source of the sample is a study of CD8+ T cells in alopecia areata. As for the study in general: Disease severity was quantified as SALT score of affected scalp area.

V usage is TRBV7-9 and J usage is TRBJ1-3; 7 bases are shared with TRBD1. The receptor was derived from a human donor with alopecia areata. This material consisted of CD4+ T cells sorted from blood, taken at week 24, from a patient treated with tofacitinib. CDR3 amino acids: CASSLTDRDSGNTIYF. CDR3 bases: TGTGCCAGCAGCTTAACCGACAGGGACTCTGGAAACACCATATATTTT. Supplemented by reference TRBV7-9 and TRBJ1-3, the full variable domain reads DTGVSQNPRHKITKRGQNVTFRCDPISEHNRLYWYRQTLGQGPEFLTYFQNEAQLEKSRLLSDRFSAERPKGSFSTLEIQRTEQGDSAMYLCASSLTDRDSGNTIYFGEGSWLTVV.